This is a list of T cell receptor beta chains from one sample in a study of cytomegalovirus exposure and HLA in healthy donors. Only in-frame clones appear in the TCRdb table, and some are missing; sequencing was by immunoSEQ multiplex PCR. The data contain approximately 190,000 clones, 84% of them singletons. Sequencing was done on a sample of PBMCs. The receptor set was obtained from a woman between 50 and 59 years old in good health and CMV-seropositive. Both conserved end residues are part of each CDR3. D genes are given only for firm matches. The size entry is marked missing in some rows and otherwise reads once, few, many or a size class.

-,TRBV5-1,TRBJ2-7,TRBD2,TGCGCCAGCAGCTTAGACACTAGCGGGGCCAGCGAGCAGTACTTC,CASSLDTSGASEQYF
-,TRBV11-3,TRBJ1-2,-,TGTGCCAGGATTACCCCTTCAGGGCTGACTAACTATGGCTACACCTTC,CARITPSGLTNYGYTF
-,TRBV19,TRBJ2-2,TRBD1,TGTGCCAGTAGTTCGGGACAGGGTTGGGGCACCGGGGAGCTGTTTTTT,CASSSGQGWGTGELFF
-,TRBV13,TRBJ1-3,-,TGTGCCAGCAGCTCCCCGGGGGTCGGAAACACCATATATTTT,CASSSPGVGNTIYF
-,TRBV7-9,TRBJ2-1,TRBD2,TGTGCCAGCAGCGCAATTCCACTAGCGGGGGGCCAGCTCTACAATGAGCAGTTCTTC,CASSAIPLAGGQLYNEQFF
once,TRBV7-6,TRBJ2-3,-,TGTGCCAGCAGCTTAGGTCGTGGGGGGGCGTTGGATACGCAGTATTTT,CASSLGRGGALDTQYF
-,TRBV7-9,TRBJ2-5,TRBD2,TGTTCCAGCAGCTTAGAAGGGGAGGGTAGACAAGAGACCCAGTACTTC,CSSSLEGEGRQETQYF
-,TRBV18,TRBJ2-3,TRBD1,TGTGCCAGCTCACCAGGGACAGGGGGCACAGATACGCAGTATTTT,CASSPGTGGTDTQYF
once,TRBV6-6,TRBJ2-7,-,TGTGCCAGCAGCCCCTCATCCTACGAGCAGTACTTC,CASSPSSYEQYF
once,TRBV6-4,TRBJ1-5,-,TGTGCCAGCAGCGACGCGTGTAGAGATAGCAATCAGCCCCAGCATTTT,CASSDACRDSNQPQHF
-,TRBV10-3,TRBJ2-1,-,TGTGCCATCAGTGAGTCGTCCGGGGTGGAGGATGAGCAGTTCTTC,CAISESSGVEDEQFF
-,TRBV9,TRBJ2-5,TRBD2,TGTGCCAGCAGCGTATTTCGCGGGGGGGCCGGGGAGACCCAGTACTTC,CASSVFRGGAGETQYF
once,TRBV6-6,TRBJ1-4,-,TGTGCCAGCAGTCATACTCCAGGGGTAACGGGGGAAAAACTGTTTTTT,CASSHTPGVTGEKLFF
-,TRBV5-4,TRBJ2-3,TRBD2,TGTGCCAGCAGCCCGACTAGCGGGGGGGCAAGCACAGATACGCAGTATTTT,CASSPTSGGASTDTQYF
-,TRBV5-1,TRBJ2-2,-,TGCGCCAGCAGCTTGGGTAGGACAGACACCGGGGAGCTGTTTTTT,CASSLGRTDTGELFF
-,TRBV6-5,TRBJ2-2,-,TGTGCCAGCACTGGTAATAGCGGGGAGCTGTTTTTT,CASTGNSGELFF
-,TRBV25-1,TRBJ1-1,-,TGTGCCAGCAGTGGGGAGGAATTGGGTAACACTGAAGCTTTCTTT,CASSGEELGNTEAFF
-,TRBV29-1,TRBJ2-7,TRBD1,TGCAGCGTTGAATTGGGGCAGGGGGTGGGGGAGCAGTACTTC,CSVELGQGVGEQYF
-,TRBV5-4,TRBJ2-5,-,TGTGCCTGCTCGAACAGAGTGTCTCAAGGAGAGACCCAGTACTTC,CACSNRVSQGETQYF
few,TRBV28,TRBJ2-1,TRBD2,TGTGCCAGCAGTTTACTAGCGGGGGTGGTCAATGAGCAGTTCTTC,CASSLLAGVVNEQFF
-,TRBV7-2,TRBJ2-5,-,TGTGCCAGCAGCTTAGGATCAGTCCAAGAGACCCAGTACTTC,CASSLGSVQETQYF
-,TRBV4-1,TRBJ1-2,-,TGCGCCAGCAGCCAAGTGGGGGGGGACTATGGCTACACCTTC,CASSQVGGDYGYTF
-,TRBV6-5,TRBJ2-1,TRBD1,TGTGCCAGCAGTTACGTGCAGGGGGAATACAATGAGCAGTTCTTC,CASSYVQGEYNEQFF
-,TRBV2,TRBJ2-7,TRBD2,TGTGCCAGCAGTGCGACTAGCGGGGGATCCTACGAGCAGTACTTC,CASSATSGGSYEQYF
-,TRBV19,TRBJ1-2,-,TGTGCCAGTTACCCGACATTTAATGGGGCAGATGGCTACACCTTC,CASYPTFNGADGYTF
-,TRBV5-1,TRBJ1-2,-,TGCGCCAGCAGCCTTCGGGGGGATGGCTACACCTTC,CASSLRGDGYTF
-,TRBV5-5,TRBJ2-1,TRBD1,TGTGCCAGCAGTTGGGTAACAGGGGTCTACAATGAGCAGTTCTTC,CASSWVTGVYNEQFF
few,TRBV7-9,TRBJ1-2,TRBD1,TGTGCCAGCAGCCCCGGACAGGGGCATAACTATGGCTACACCTTC,CASSPGQGHNYGYTF
-,TRBV7-9,TRBJ1-5,TRBD1,TGTGCCAGCAGCGGGACAGGGGGCGCTGAGGGTCAGCCCCAGCATTTT,CASSGTGGAEGQPQHF
-,TRBV6-5,TRBJ1-2,-,TGTGCCAGCAGTTTTCTCACCGGGAGAAGTGGCTACACCTTC,CASSFLTGRSGYTF
-,TRBV27,TRBJ1-5,-,TGTGCCAGCAGTTTATCCATCAATCAGCCCCAGCATTTT,CASSLSINQPQHF
-,TRBV2,TRBJ1-2,-,TGTGCCAGCAGTGAATCAGGGTATGGCTACACCTTC,CASSESGYGYTF
-,TRBV2,TRBJ1-5,TRBD1,TGTGCCAGCCTCCCCAGCAGGGGGGATCAGCCCCAGCATTTT,CASLPSRGDQPQHF
few,TRBV5-1,TRBJ1-4,TRBD1,TGCGCCAGCAGCCCTGGACAGGGACCGAGTGAAAAACTGTTTTTT,CASSPGQGPSEKLFF
-,TRBV2,TRBJ1-2,TRBD1,TGTGCCAGCAGCGGTGGGGGTACAGGGGGGAGAGGCTACACCTTC,CASSGGGTGGRGYTF